This is a list of T cell receptor beta chains from one sample in a study of graft-versus-host responses after intestinal transplantation. Antigens for these TCRs are unknown. Only in-frame clones appear in the TCRdb table, and some are missing; sequencing was by immunoSEQ multiplex PCR. The data show more than 85,000 clones, just over 90% seen once. The sequences come from unstimulated CD8+ T cells sorted from spleen or lymph node cells, collected before intestinal transplant. All receptors come from a human donor who received an intestinal transplant. The CDR3 runs from the conserved cysteine through the conserved F or W. The D gene is left open where the match is weak. Only some rows state a clone size, as once, few, many or a class for expanded clones.

j_call: TRBJ2-1; v_call: TRBV7-9; d_call: TRBD2; clone_size: NA; cdr3_aa: CASRPTSGGNIYNEQFF; cdr3_nt: TGTGCCAGCAGACCTACTAGCGGGGGGAATATCTACAATGAGCAGTTCTTC
j_call: TRBJ2-3; v_call: TRBV2; d_call: TRBD1; clone_size: NA; cdr3_aa: CASSEDLDWTGYHTQYF; cdr3_nt: TGTGCCAGCAGTGAAGACCTGGACTGGACAGGCTACCATACGCAGTATTTT
j_call: TRBJ2-3; v_call: TRBV4-3; d_call: TRBD1; clone_size: NA; cdr3_aa: CASSQRTGVGTDTQYF; cdr3_nt: TGCGCCAGCAGCCAAAGGACAGGGGTCGGCACAGATACGCAGTATTTT
j_call: TRBJ2-1; v_call: TRBV7-2; d_call: NA; clone_size: NA; cdr3_aa: CASSLLAGPINEQFF; cdr3_nt: TGTGCCAGCAGCTTACTGGCGGGGCCTATAAATGAGCAGTTCTTC
j_call: TRBJ2-2; v_call: TRBV6-6; d_call: NA; clone_size: NA; cdr3_aa: CASSSGALTGELFF; cdr3_nt: TGTGCCAGCAGTAGCGGAGCCCTCACCGGGGAGCTGTTTTTT
j_call: TRBJ2-1; v_call: TRBV5-1; d_call: NA; clone_size: NA; cdr3_aa: CASSPAGALNEQFF; cdr3_nt: TGCGCCAGCAGCCCTGCGGGGGCCCTCAATGAGCAGTTCTTC
j_call: TRBJ1-2; v_call: TRBV6-1; d_call: NA; clone_size: NA; cdr3_aa: CASSDGFVGYGYTF; cdr3_nt: TGTGCCAGCAGTGACGGGTTCGTTGGCTATGGCTACACCTTC
j_call: TRBJ2-3; v_call: TRBV9; d_call: TRBD2; clone_size: NA; cdr3_aa: CASSLLAGGTDTQYF; cdr3_nt: TGTGCCAGCAGCCTCCTAGCGGGGGGGACAGATACGCAGTATTTT
j_call: TRBJ2-7; v_call: TRBV13; d_call: TRBD2; clone_size: NA; cdr3_aa: CASSPAGTSGGRDEQYF; cdr3_nt: TGTGCCAGCAGCCCTGCCGGGACTAGCGGGGGGAGAGACGAGCAGTACTTC
j_call: TRBJ2-7; v_call: TRBV9; d_call: NA; clone_size: NA; cdr3_aa: CASSVGMLGVHEQYF; cdr3_nt: TGTGCCAGCAGCGTAGGTATGCTGGGCGTCCACGAGCAGTACTTC
j_call: TRBJ1-1; v_call: TRBV9; d_call: NA; clone_size: NA; cdr3_aa: CASSPLGDTEAFF; cdr3_nt: TGTGCCAGCAGCCCCCTCGGGGACACTGAAGCTTTCTTT
j_call: TRBJ2-1; v_call: TRBV7-9; d_call: NA; clone_size: NA; cdr3_aa: CASSLVPHPNDPGFF; cdr3_nt: TGTGCCAGCAGCTTAGTTCCTCATCCGAACGACCCAGGGTTCTTC
j_call: TRBJ2-1; v_call: TRBV4-3; d_call: TRBD1; clone_size: NA; cdr3_aa: CASSHSAGGQGAFREQFF; cdr3_nt: TGCGCCAGCAGCCACTCCGCGGGTGGACAGGGGGCCTTCCGTGAGCAGTTCTTC
j_call: TRBJ1-2; v_call: TRBV18; d_call: NA; clone_size: NA; cdr3_aa: CASSLVKPTNYGYTF; cdr3_nt: TGTGCCAGCTCACTCGTCAAACCTACTAACTATGGCTACACCTTC
j_call: TRBJ1-4; v_call: TRBV13; d_call: NA; clone_size: NA; cdr3_aa: CASSLNTEANEKLFF; cdr3_nt: TGTGCCAGCAGCTTAAATACAGAAGCTAATGAAAAACTGTTTTTT
j_call: TRBJ2-7; v_call: TRBV18; d_call: NA; clone_size: NA; cdr3_aa: CASSPTGTSSYEQYF; cdr3_nt: TGTGCCAGCTCACCAACGGGGACATCCTCCTACGAGCAGTACTTC
j_call: TRBJ2-3; v_call: TRBV4-3; d_call: TRBD2; clone_size: NA; cdr3_aa: CASSQELAGFADTQYF; cdr3_nt: TGCGCCAGCAGCCAAGAACTAGCGGGGTTCGCAGATACGCAGTATTTT
j_call: TRBJ2-1; v_call: TRBV27; d_call: TRBD2; clone_size: NA; cdr3_aa: CASSLYSGGYNEQFF; cdr3_nt: TGTGCCAGCAGTTTATACAGCGGGGGCTACAATGAGCAGTTCTTC
j_call: TRBJ1-1; v_call: TRBV27; d_call: NA; clone_size: NA; cdr3_aa: CASTSNAMNTEAFF; cdr3_nt: TGTGCCAGCACGTCTAACGCGATGAACACTGAAGCTTTCTTT
j_call: TRBJ2-3; v_call: TRBV4-3; d_call: TRBD2; clone_size: NA; cdr3_aa: CASSQDRGGGTDTQYF; cdr3_nt: TGCGCCAGCAGCCAAGATCGGGGGGGAGGGACAGATACGCAGTATTTT
j_call: TRBJ2-6; v_call: TRBV27; d_call: NA; clone_size: NA; cdr3_aa: CASSLTLQGANVLTF; cdr3_nt: TGTGCCAGCAGTTTGACCCTACAGGGGGCCAACGTCCTGACTTTC
j_call: TRBJ2-1; v_call: TRBV7-2; d_call: TRBD1; clone_size: NA; cdr3_aa: CASSLGTGVGYNEQFF; cdr3_nt: TGTGCCAGCAGCTTAGGGACAGGAGTAGGGTACAATGAGCAGTTCTTC
j_call: TRBJ2-7; v_call: TRBV6-5; d_call: NA; clone_size: NA; cdr3_aa: CASSTSQLRVHEQYF; cdr3_nt: TGTGCCAGCAGTACATCACAGCTCAGGGTCCACGAGCAGTACTTC
j_call: TRBJ2-1; v_call: TRBV5-6; d_call: TRBD2; clone_size: once; cdr3_aa: CASSLGGGQGGEQFF; cdr3_nt: TGTGCCAGCAGCTTGGGGGGAGGGCAGGGTGGAGAGCAGTTCTTC
j_call: TRBJ1-2; v_call: TRBV4-1; d_call: TRBD1; clone_size: NA; cdr3_aa: CASSQDGTGGRSNYGYTF; cdr3_nt: TGCGCCAGCAGCCAAGATGGGACAGGGGGAAGGAGTAACTATGGCTACACCTTC
j_call: TRBJ2-1; v_call: TRBV4-3; d_call: TRBD2; clone_size: NA; cdr3_aa: CASSQSSGGAYNEQFF; cdr3_nt: TGCGCCAGCAGCCAATCTAGCGGGGGGGCGTACAATGAGCAGTTCTTC
j_call: TRBJ2-3; v_call: TRBV27; d_call: TRBD2; clone_size: once; cdr3_aa: CASSVVAGVADTQYF; cdr3_nt: TGTGCCAGCTCGGTGGTAGCGGGGGTCGCAGATACGCAGTATTTT
j_call: TRBJ2-5; v_call: TRBV6-5; d_call: NA; clone_size: NA; cdr3_aa: CASQGTGLRGETQYF; cdr3_nt: TGTGCCAGCCAAGGAACAGGGCTGAGGGGGGAGACCCAGTACTTC
j_call: TRBJ2-1; v_call: TRBV4-3; d_call: TRBD1; clone_size: NA; cdr3_aa: CASSQTKGGHIYNEQFF; cdr3_nt: TGCGCCAGCAGCCAGACTAAAGGGGGCCACATCTACAATGAGCAGTTCTTC
j_call: TRBJ2-1; v_call: TRBV4-1; d_call: NA; clone_size: NA; cdr3_aa: CASSQVSVTYNEQFF; cdr3_nt: TGCGCCAGCAGCCAAGTGTCAGTAACCTACAATGAGCAGTTCTTC
j_call: TRBJ2-2; v_call: TRBV5-1; d_call: TRBD2; clone_size: NA; cdr3_aa: CASSIGTTNTGELFF; cdr3_nt: TGCGCCAGCAGCATCGGGACTACTAACACCGGGGAGCTGTTTTTT
j_call: TRBJ2-1; v_call: TRBV11-3; d_call: TRBD1; clone_size: NA; cdr3_aa: CASSQGADEQFF; cdr3_nt: TGTGCCAGCAGCCAGGGGGCCGATGAGCAGTTCTTC
j_call: TRBJ2-7; v_call: TRBV30; d_call: TRBD1; clone_size: NA; cdr3_aa: CAWRYGQGGYEQYF; cdr3_nt: TGTGCCTGGAGATACGGACAGGGGGGGTACGAGCAGTACTTC
j_call: TRBJ1-5; v_call: TRBV7-9; d_call: TRBD1; clone_size: NA; cdr3_aa: CASSTDRASNQPQHF; cdr3_nt: TGTGCCAGCAGCACGGACAGGGCTAGCAATCAGCCCCAGCATTTT
j_call: TRBJ2-7; v_call: TRBV5-8; d_call: TRBD2; clone_size: NA; cdr3_aa: CASRWGGNTYEQYF; cdr3_nt: TGTGCCAGCAGATGGGGGGGAAACACCTACGAGCAGTACTTC
j_call: TRBJ2-2; v_call: TRBV29-1; d_call: NA; clone_size: NA; cdr3_aa: CSPEGGFTGELFF; cdr3_nt: TGCAGCCCTGAGGGCGGTTTCACCGGGGAGCTGTTTTTT
j_call: TRBJ2-7; v_call: TRBV27; d_call: NA; clone_size: once; cdr3_aa: CASSYSPGAYEQYF; cdr3_nt: TGTGCCAGCAGCTATTCCCCAGGCGCCTACGAGCAGTACTTC
j_call: TRBJ2-3; v_call: TRBV10-3; d_call: NA; clone_size: NA; cdr3_aa: CAISETTDTQYF; cdr3_nt: TGTGCCATCAGTGAGACTACAGATACGCAGTATTTT
j_call: TRBJ2-3; v_call: TRBV27; d_call: NA; clone_size: NA; cdr3_aa: CASSRTGTDTQYF; cdr3_nt: TGTGCCAGCAGCCGTACCGGGACAGATACGCAGTATTTT